This T cell receptor beta chain was profiled in a study of T cells in Graves' hyperthyroidism and ophthalmopathy. Study-level findings and limits: The model foresaw ophthalmopathy a median about 6.1 months prior to onset.

Hyperthyroidism of Graves' type that showed no ophthalmopathy progression within 18 months was stable. With a duration under 2 months, the hyperthyroidism was newly diagnosed in patients aged 18 to 65. Exclusion followed for patients with uncontrolled infection, other autoimmune disease, pregnancy or lactation. Researchers took RNA transcripts and amplified the TCR beta CDR3 regions from them. Researchers ran a first-round RT-PCR on the TCR CDR3 using the HTBI primer set. A single record per CDR3 protein comes from TCRdb applying MiXCR to the multiplex PCR reads. The sample records a few hundred thousand distinct CDR3 sequences, roughly 21% being singletons. CDR1 is DFQATT, CDR2 SNEGSKA, per germline (reference sequence). This CDR3 is built from 15 residues. Unmatched junction bases numbered 7, after V lost 5 bases and J lost 4 bases. Note on this clonotype: Its cognate antigen is unknown.

The V gene is TRBV20-1, the J gene TRBJ2-1; 11 nucleotides match TRBD2. This TCR was sampled from a woman between 45 and 60 years old with Graves' hyperthyroidism. Source material: blood. CDR3 amino acids: CSARGTSGLYNEQFF. CDR3 coding DNA: TGCAGTGCTCGCGGGACTAGCGGATTGTACAATGAGCAGTTCTTC.